This T cell receptor (beta chain) was found in a study of T cells after yellow fever vaccination. This clonotype was recorded a few times. With V trimmed by 4 bases and J by 5 bases, 4 bases remained unmatched. Germline CDR1 LGHDT, CDR2 YNNKEL (reference sequence). The CDR3 is made up of 15 amino acids. TCRdb fed the 5' RACE reads into MiXCR, producing one record per CDR3 protein. The repertoire holds approximately 510,000 distinct CDR3 sequences, with about a fifth as singletons. This TCR was recovered from a man aged 18 to 29 who received the YFV17D yellow fever vaccine. The sample consisted of PBMCs, taken around 3 weeks after the first yellow fever vaccination. V usage is TRBV3-1 and J usage is TRBJ1-4; 10 bases match TRBD1. Here the CDR3 DNA reads TGTGCCAGCAGCCCGATGGGACAGGGGAATGAAAAACTGTTTTTT. Translating it yields CASSPMGQGNEKLFF.